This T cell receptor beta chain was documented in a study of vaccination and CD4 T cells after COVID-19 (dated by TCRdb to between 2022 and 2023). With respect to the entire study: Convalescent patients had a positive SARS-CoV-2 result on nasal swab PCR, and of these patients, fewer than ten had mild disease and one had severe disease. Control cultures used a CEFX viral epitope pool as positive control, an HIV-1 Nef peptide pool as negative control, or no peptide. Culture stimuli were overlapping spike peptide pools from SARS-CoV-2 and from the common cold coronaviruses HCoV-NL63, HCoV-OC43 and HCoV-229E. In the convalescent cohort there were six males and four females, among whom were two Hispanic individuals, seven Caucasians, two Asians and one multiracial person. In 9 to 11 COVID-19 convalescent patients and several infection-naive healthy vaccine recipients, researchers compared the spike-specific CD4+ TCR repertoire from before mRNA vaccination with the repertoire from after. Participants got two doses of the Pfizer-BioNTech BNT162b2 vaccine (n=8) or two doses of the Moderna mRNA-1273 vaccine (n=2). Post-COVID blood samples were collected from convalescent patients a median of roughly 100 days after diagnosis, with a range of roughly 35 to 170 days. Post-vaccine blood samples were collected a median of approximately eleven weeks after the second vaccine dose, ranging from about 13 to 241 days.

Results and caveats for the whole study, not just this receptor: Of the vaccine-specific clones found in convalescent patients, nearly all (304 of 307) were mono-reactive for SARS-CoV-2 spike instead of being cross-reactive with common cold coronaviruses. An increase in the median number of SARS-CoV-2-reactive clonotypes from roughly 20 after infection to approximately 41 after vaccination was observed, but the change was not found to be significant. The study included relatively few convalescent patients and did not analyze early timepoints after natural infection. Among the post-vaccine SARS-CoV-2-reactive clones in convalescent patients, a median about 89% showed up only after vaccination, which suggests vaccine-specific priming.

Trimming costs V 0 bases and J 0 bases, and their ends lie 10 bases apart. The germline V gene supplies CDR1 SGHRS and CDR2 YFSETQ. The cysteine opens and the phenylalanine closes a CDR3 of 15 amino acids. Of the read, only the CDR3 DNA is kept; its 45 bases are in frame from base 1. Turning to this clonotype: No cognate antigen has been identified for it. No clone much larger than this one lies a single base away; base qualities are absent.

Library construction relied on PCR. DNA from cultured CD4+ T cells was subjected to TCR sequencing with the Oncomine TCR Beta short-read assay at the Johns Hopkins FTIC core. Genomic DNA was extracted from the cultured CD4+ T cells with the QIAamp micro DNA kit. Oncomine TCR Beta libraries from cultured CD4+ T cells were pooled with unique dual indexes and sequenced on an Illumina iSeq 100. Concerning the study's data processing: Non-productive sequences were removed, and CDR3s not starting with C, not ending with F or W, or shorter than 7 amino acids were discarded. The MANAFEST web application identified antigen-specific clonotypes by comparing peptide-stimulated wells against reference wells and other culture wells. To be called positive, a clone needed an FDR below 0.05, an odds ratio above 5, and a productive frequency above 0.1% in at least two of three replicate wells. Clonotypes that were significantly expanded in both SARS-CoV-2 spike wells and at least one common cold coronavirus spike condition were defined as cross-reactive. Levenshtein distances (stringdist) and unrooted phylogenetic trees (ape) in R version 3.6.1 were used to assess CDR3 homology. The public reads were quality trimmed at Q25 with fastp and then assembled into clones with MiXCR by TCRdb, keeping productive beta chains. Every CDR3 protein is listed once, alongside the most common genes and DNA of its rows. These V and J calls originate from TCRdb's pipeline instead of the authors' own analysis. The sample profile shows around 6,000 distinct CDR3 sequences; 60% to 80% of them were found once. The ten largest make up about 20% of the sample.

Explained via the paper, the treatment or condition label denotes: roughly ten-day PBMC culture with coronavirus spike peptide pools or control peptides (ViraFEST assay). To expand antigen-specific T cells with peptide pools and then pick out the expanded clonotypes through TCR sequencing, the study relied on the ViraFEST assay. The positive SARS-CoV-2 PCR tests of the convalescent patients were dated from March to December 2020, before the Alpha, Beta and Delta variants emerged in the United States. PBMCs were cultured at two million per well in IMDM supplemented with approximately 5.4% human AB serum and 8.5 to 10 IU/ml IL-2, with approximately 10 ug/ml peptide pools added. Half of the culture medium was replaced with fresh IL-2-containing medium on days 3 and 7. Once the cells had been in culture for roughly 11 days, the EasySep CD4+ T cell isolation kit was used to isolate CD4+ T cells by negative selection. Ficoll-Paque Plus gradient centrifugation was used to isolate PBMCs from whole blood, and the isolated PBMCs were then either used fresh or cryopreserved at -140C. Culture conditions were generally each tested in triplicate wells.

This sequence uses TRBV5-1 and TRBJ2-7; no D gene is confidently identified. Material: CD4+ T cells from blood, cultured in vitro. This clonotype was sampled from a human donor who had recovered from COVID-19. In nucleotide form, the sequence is TGCGCCAGCAGCTTGGGGTCCGTTAGCTCCTACGAGCAGTACTTC. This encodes CASSLGSVSSYEQYF.